One TCR beta chain is described in this entry. The sample is drawn from a study of T cell changes during pregnancy in multiple sclerosis. Method: immunoSEQ multiplex PCR; TCRdb's copy keeps in-frame clones and lacks some. The table shows some 40,000 clones, with 90% occurring only once. CDR3 length equals 13 residues. V gave up 10 bases and J gave up 4 bases; unmatched junction bases: 8. Germline V CDR1 and CDR2: MNHEY, SVGAGI. The chain joins TRBV6-5 to TRBJ1-1, with 8 bases that match TRBD1. The sequence came from a female donor with multiple sclerosis, enrolled in a pregnancy study. Sequenced material: CD4+ T cells from peripheral blood mononuclear cells, taken in the second trimester of pregnancy. The CDR3 DNA sequence: TGTGCCACCCTCGGACAGGGACTCACTGAAGCTTTCTTT. Translation gives CATLGQGLTEAFF.